This paragraph reports one T cell receptor (beta chain). After extraction with the RNeasy kit, about 0.45 to 1 ug of the RNA was reverse transcribed using random hexamers. Multiplex PCR with immunoSEQ amplified the TCR beta CDR3 across 54 Vbeta and 13 Jbeta. TCRdb recomputed calls from the immunoSEQ multiplex PCR reads with MiXCR, one row per CDR3 protein. The repertoire holds 90,000 to 150,000 distinct CDR3 sequences, around 92% seen once, with about 0.12% in the top ten. CD8+ and CD4+ T cells taken from blood had their TCR beta sequenced. This record belongs to a study of CD8 T cells in Susac syndrome. The CDR3 contains 15 residues. Trimming cost V 0 bases and J 5 bases, with 13 bases left between them. Germline lookup yields CDR1 MNHEY and CDR2 SMNVEV (reference sequence).

The chain combines TRBV27 with TRBJ1-2; D gene unclear. The receptor was isolated from a human donor in good health. Material for sequencing was CD8+ T cells from PBMCs. The CDR3 coding sequence is TGTGCCAGCAGTTTATCGAAAGCAGGTTATTATGGCTACACCTTC. Translated, it gives CASSLSKAGYYGYTF.